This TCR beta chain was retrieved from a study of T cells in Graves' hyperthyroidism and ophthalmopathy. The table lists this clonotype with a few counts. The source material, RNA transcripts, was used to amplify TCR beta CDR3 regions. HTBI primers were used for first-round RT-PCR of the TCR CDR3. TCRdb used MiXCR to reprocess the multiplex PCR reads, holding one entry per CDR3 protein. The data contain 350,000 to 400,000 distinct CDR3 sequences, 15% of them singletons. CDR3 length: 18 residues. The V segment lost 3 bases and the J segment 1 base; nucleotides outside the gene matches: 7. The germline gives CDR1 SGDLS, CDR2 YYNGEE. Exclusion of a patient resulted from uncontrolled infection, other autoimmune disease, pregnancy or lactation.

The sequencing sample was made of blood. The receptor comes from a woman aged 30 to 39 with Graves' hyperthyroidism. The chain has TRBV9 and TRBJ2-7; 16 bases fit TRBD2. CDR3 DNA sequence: TGTGCCAGCAGCGCGGGACTAGCGGGAGGGGTCACTTCCTACGAGCAGTACTTC. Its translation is CASSAGLAGGVTSYEQYF. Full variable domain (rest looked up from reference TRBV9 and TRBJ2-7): DSGVTQTPKHLITATGQRVTLRCSPRSGDLSVYWYQQSLDQGLQFLIQYYNGEERAKGNILERFSAQQFPDLHSELNLSSLELGDSALYFCASSAGLAGGVTSYEQYFGPGTRLTVT.